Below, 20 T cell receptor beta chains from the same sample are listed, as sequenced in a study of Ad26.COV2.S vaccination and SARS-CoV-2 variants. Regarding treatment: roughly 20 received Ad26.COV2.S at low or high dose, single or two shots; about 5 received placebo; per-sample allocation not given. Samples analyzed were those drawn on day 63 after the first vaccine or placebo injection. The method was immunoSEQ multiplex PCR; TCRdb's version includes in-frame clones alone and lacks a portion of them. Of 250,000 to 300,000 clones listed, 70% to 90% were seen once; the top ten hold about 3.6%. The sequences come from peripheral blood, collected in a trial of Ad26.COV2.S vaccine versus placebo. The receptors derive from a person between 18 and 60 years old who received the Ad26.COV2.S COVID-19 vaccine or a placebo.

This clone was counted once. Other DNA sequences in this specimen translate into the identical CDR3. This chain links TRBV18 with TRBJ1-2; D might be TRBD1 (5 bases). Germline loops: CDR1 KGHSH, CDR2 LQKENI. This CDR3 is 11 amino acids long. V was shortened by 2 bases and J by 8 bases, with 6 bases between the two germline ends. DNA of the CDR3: TGTGCCAGCTCACCAGGGGACGGCTACACCTTC. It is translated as CASSPGDGYTF.

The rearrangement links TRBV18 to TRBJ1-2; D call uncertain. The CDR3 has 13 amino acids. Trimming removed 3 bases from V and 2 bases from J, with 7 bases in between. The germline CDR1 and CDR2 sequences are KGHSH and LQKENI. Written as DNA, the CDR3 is TGTGCCAGCTCACCTGATGGGAACTATGGCTACACCTTC. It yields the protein CASSPDGNYGYTF.

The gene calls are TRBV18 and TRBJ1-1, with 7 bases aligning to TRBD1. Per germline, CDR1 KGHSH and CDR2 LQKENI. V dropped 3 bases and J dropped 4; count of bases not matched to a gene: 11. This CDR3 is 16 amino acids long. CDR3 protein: CASSPRTGDVGTEAFF. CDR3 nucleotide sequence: TGTGCCAGCTCACCGAGAACAGGGGACGTGGGCACTGAAGCTTTCTTT.

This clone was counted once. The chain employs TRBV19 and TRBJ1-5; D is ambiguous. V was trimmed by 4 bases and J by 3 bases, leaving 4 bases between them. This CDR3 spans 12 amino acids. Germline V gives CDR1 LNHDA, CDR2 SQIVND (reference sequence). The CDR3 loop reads CASSKLNQPQHF. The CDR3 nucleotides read TGTGCCAGTAGTAAACTCAATCAGCCCCAGCATTTT.

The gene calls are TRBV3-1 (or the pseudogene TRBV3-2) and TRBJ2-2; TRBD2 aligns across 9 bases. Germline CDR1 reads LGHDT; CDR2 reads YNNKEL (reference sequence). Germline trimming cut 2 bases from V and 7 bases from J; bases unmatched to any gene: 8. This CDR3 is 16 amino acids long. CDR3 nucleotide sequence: TGTGCCAGCAGCCAACGGGGTAGCGGGAGTTTCGGGGAGCTGTTTTTT. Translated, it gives CASSQRGSGSFGELFF.

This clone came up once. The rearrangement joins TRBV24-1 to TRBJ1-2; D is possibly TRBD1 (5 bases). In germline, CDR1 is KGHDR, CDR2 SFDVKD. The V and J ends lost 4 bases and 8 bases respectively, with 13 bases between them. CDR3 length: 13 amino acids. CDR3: CATSDSGGAGYTF. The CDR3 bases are TGTGCCACCAGTGACTCCGGAGGGGCCGGCTACACCTTC.

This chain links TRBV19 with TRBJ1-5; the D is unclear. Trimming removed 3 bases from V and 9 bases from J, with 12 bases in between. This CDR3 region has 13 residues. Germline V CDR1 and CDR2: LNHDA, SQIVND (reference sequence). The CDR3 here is CASSISRLGPQHF. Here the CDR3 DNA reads TGTGCCAGTAGTATCAGCCGGCTCGGGCCCCAGCATTTT.

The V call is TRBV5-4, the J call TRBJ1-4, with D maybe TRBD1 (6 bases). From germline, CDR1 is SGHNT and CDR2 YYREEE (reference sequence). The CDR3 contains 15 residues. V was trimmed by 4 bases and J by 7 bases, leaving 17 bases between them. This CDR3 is CASSTGGGGFEKLFF. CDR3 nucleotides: TGTGCCAGCAGCACTGGAGGGGGGGGCTTTGAAAAACTGTTTTTT.

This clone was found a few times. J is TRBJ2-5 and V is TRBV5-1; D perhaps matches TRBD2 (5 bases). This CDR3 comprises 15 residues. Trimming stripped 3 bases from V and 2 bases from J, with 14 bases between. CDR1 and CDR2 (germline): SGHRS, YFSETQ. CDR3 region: CASSSAGGTQETQYF. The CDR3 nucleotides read TGCGCCAGCAGCTCGGCGGGCGGCACACAAGAGACCCAGTACTTC.

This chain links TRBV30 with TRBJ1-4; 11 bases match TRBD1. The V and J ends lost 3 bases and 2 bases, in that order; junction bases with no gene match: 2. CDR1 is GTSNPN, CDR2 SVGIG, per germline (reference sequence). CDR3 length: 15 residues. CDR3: CAWSGQGATNEKLFF. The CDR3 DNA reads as TGTGCCTGGAGCGGACAGGGGGCCACTAATGAAAAACTGTTTTTT.

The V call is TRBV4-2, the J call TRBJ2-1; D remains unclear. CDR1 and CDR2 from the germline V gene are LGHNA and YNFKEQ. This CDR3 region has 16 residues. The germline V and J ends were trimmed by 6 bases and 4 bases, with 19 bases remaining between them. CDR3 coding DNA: TGTGCCAGCAGTCAAAGTTTCGCAGGCCTGTACAATGAGCAGTTCTTC. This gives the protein CASSQSFAGLYNEQFF.

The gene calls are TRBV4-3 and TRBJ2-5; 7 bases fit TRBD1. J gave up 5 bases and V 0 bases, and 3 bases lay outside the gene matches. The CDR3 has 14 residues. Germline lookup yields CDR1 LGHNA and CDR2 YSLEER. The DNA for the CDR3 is TGCGCCAGCAGCCAAGATGACAGGGTTGAGACCCAGTACTTC. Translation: CASSQDDRVETQYF.

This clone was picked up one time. CDR3 sequence reads: CASSSSGQGNNEQFF. CDR3 DNA: TGTGCCAGCAGCTCTTCGGGGCAGGGAAATAATGAGCAGTTCTTC. The chain uses TRBV7-6 and TRBJ2-1, with D tentatively TRBD1 or TRBD2 (5 bases each). Between the trimmed V and J ends, which lost 4 bases and 7 bases, there was a span of 17 bases. Germline lookup yields CDR1 SGHVS and CDR2 FNYEAQ. The CDR3 covers 15 residues.

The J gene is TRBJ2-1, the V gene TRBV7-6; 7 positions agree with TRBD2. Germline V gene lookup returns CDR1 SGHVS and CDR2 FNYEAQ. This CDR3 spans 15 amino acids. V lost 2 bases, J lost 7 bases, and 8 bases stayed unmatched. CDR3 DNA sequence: TGTGCCAGCAGCTTATACTCCGGACTAGTTAATGAGCAGTTCTTC. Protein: CASSLYSGLVNEQFF. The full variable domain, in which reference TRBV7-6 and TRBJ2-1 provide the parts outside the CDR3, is GAGVSQSPRYKVTKRGQDVALRCDPISGHVSLYWYRQALGQGPEFLTYFNYEAQQDKSGLPNDRFSAERPEGSISTLTIQRTEQRDSAMYRCASSLYSGLVNEQFFGPGTRLTVL.

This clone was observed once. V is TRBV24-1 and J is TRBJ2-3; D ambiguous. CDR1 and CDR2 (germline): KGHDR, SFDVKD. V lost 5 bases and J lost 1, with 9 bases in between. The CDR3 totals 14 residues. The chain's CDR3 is CATSAGARTDTQYF. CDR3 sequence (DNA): TGTGCCACCAGTGCAGGCGCTCGCACAGATACGCAGTATTTT.

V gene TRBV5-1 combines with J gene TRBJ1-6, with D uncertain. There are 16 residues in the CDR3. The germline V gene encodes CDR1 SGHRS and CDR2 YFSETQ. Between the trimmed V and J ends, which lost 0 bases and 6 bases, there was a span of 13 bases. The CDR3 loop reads CASSLESGLINSPLHF. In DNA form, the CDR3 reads TGCGCCAGCAGCTTGGAGAGTGGACTCATTAATTCACCCCTCCACTTT.

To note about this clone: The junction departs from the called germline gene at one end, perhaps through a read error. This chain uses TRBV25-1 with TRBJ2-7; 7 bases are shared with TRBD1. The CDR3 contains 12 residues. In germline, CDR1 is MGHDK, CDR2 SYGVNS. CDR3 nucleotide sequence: TGTGCCAGCAGTGAAGGTTACGACAGGGTGGGCTTC. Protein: CASSEGYDRVGF.

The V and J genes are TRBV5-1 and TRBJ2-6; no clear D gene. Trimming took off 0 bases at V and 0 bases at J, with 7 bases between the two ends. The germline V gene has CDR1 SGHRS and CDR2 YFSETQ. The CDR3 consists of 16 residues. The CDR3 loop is CASSLAVGSGANVLTF. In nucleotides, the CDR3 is TGCGCCAGCAGCTTGGCCGTGGGCTCTGGGGCCAACGTCCTGACTTTC.

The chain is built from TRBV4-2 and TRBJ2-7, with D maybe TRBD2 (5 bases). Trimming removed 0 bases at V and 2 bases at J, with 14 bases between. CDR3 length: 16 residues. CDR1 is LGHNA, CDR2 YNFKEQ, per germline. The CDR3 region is CASSQENSGLTYEQYF. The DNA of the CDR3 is TGTGCCAGCAGCCAAGAGAACAGCGGACTTACCTACGAGCAGTACTTC.

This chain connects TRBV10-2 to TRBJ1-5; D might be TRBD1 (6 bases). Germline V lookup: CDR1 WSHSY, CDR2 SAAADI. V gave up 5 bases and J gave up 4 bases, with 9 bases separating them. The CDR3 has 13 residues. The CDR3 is CASSWGRNQPQHF. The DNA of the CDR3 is TGCGCCAGCAGTTGGGGGCGGAATCAGCCCCAGCATTTT.